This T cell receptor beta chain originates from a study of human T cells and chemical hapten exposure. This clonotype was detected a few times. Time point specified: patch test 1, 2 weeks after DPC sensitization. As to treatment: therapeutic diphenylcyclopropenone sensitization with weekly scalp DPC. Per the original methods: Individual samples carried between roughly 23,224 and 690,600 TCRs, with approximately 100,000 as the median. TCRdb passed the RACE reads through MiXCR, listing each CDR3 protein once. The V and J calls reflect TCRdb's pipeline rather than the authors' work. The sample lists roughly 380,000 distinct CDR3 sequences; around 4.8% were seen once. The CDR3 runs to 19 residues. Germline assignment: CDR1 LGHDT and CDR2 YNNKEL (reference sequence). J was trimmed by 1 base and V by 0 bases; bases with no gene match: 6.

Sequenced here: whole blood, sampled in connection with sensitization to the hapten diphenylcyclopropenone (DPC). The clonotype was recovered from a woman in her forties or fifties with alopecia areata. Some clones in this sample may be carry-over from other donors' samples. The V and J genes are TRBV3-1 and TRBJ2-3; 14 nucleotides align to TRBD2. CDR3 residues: CASSQEGTGLAGGTDTQYF. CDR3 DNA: TGTGCCAGCAGCCAAGAAGGCACGGGACTAGCGGGGGGCACAGATACGCAGTATTTT.